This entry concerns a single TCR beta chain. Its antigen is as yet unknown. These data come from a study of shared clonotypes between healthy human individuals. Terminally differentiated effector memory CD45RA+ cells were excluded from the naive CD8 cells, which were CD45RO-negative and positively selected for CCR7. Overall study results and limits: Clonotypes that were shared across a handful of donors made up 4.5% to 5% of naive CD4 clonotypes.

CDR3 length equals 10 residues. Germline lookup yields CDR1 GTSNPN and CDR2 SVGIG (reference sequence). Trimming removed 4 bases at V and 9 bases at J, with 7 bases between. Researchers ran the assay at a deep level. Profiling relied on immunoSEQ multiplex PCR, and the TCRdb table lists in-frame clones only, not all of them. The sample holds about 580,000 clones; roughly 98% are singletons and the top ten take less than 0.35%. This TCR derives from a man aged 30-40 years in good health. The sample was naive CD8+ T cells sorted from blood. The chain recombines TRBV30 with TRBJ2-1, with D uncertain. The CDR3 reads CAWNVGEQFF. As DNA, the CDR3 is TGTGCCTGGAATGTTGGTGAGCAGTTCTTC.